These 18 T cell receptor beta chains originate from one sample sequenced in a study of blood T cell repertoires in COVID-19. The assay was immunoSEQ multiplex PCR, and TCRdb's table has in-frame clones only and misses some. The sample lists under 250,000 clones, roughly 80% occurring once. The specimen was peripheral blood. The source of these receptors is a woman aged 40 to 50 with active or convalescent COVID-19.

V gene TRBV25-1 combines with J gene TRBJ2-7; 9 nucleotides align to TRBD2. The CDR3 totals 14 residues. Germline V gene sequence: CDR1 MGHDK, CDR2 SYGVNS. The V segment lost 8 bases and the J segment 6 bases; nucleotides outside the gene matches: 11. This CDR3 is CASVDSGSMGEQYF. CDR3 DNA sequence: TGTGCCAGCGTGGATAGCGGGAGTATGGGCGAGCAGTACTTC.

V usage is TRBV11-2 and J usage is TRBJ1-1, with 7 bases fitting TRBD1. With V trimmed by 5 bases and J by 1 base, 7 bases remained unmatched. Looked up from germline, CDR1 is SGHAT and CDR2 is FQNNGV. This CDR3 is 15 amino acids long. The CDR3: CASSPRDSPNTEAFF. CDR3 DNA: TGTGCCAGCAGCCCCCGGGACAGCCCGAACACTGAAGCTTTCTTT.

V and J are TRBV24-1 and TRBJ2-3, with D perhaps matching TRBD2 (5 bases). CDR1 KGHDR and CDR2 SFDVKD come from the germline V gene. V was shortened by 0 bases and J by 2 bases, with 11 bases between the two germline ends. This CDR3 region has 16 residues. CDR3 amino acids: CATSDLRAETTDTQYF. The CDR3 DNA reads as TGTGCCACCAGTGATTTGCGAGCGGAGACCACAGATACGCAGTATTTT.

The J gene is TRBJ1-5, the V gene TRBV14; TRBD1 is a possible D gene (6 bases). Germline CDR1 and CDR2: SGHDN and FVKESK. This CDR3 spans 14 amino acids. The V end lost 5 bases, the J end lost 0 bases, and 8 bases lay between the germline ends. This chain's CDR3 is CASSLTGSNQPQHF. CDR3 bases: TGTGCCAGCAGCTTGACAGGTAGCAATCAGCCCCAGCATTTT.

V is TRBV9 and J is TRBJ1-4; 10 bases are shared with TRBD1. V was clipped by 2 bases and J by 8 bases; unmatched bases: 9. Germline CDR1 reads SGDLS; CDR2 reads YYNGEE. The CDR3 extends over 16 amino acids. CDR3 sequence reads: CASSVTGGVGGEKLFF. The CDR3 DNA is TGTGCCAGCAGCGTGACAGGGGGCGTGGGTGGAGAAAAACTGTTTTTT.

The chain combines TRBV5-1 with TRBJ2-2, with 11 bases matching TRBD2. Germline values: CDR1 SGHRS, CDR2 YFSETQ. With V trimmed by 4 bases and J by 8 bases, 13 bases remained unmatched. The CDR3 sequence is 17 residues long. DNA for the CDR3: TGCGCCAGCAGCCACCCCCCTTTAGCGGGAGGGCGAGGGGAGCTGTTTTTT. It codes for CASSHPPLAGGRGELFF.

V usage is TRBV19 and J usage is TRBJ1-1, with 7 positions matching TRBD1. This CDR3 is built from 12 residues. J lost 8 bases, V lost 7 bases, and 7 bases had no gene match. Germline CDR1 LNHDA, CDR2 SQIVND (reference sequence). The CDR3 nucleotides read TGTGCCAGTAACTCAGAGGGGGCCGAAGCTTTCTTT. Translated, it gives CASNSEGAEAFF.

A word on this clone: One end of the junction varies from germline; a read error may be responsible. V usage is TRBV7-7 and J usage is TRBJ2-7, with 8 bases matching TRBD1. Germline loops: CDR1 SSHAT, CDR2 FNYEAQ (reference sequence). The CDR3 consists of 15 residues. CDR3 residues: CASSPGTGPSYEQYF. The CDR3, as DNA: TGTGCTAGCAGCCCTGGGACAGGTCCATCCTACGAGCAGTACTTC.

V and J are TRBV28 and TRBJ1-5; the D gene is possibly TRBD1 (5 bases). V lost 3 bases to trimming and J lost 0 bases, with 6 bases between them. The CDR3 runs to 14 residues. CDR1 MDHEN and CDR2 SYDVKM come from the germline V gene. The CDR3 DNA follows: TGTGCCAGCAGTTTCACAGGTAGCAATCAGCCCCAGCATTTT. It translates to CASSFTGSNQPQHF.

The gene calls are TRBV7-3 and TRBJ2-1; 9 bases match TRBD1. V trimming: 1 base; J trimming: 4 bases; junction bases outside the gene matches: 2. Germline V lookup: CDR1 SGHTA, CDR2 FQGTGA. The CDR3 is made up of 15 amino acids. Written as DNA, the CDR3 is TGTGCCAGCAGCTTAAGCGGGACAGGGTACAATGAGCAGTTCTTC. Its translation: CASSLSGTGYNEQFF.

V gene TRBV19 combines with J gene TRBJ1-1, with no clear D. The V and J ends lost 7 bases and 0 bases respectively, with 15 bases between them. The CDR3 has 15 residues. The germline gives CDR1 LNHDA, CDR2 SQIVND (reference sequence). CDR3 coding DNA: TGTGCCAGTAATTCCCGAGGGAGTGTGAACACTGAAGCTTTCTTT. This encodes CASNSRGSVNTEAFF.

The chain links TRBV5-4 to TRBJ1-2, with D possibly being TRBD1 (6 bases). V lost 4 bases and J lost 6, with 16 bases in between. This CDR3 comprises 14 residues. Germline-derived CDR1 and CDR2 are SGHNT and YYREEE (reference sequence). CDR3 sequence: CASSHNTGIHGYTF. In nucleotides, the CDR3 is TGTGCCAGCAGCCATAACACAGGGATCCATGGCTACACCTTC. Complete variable domain (other parts from reference TRBV5-4 and TRBJ1-2): ETGVTQSPTHLIKTRGQQVTLRCSSQSGHNTVSWYQQALGQGPQFIFQYYREEENGRGNFPPRFSGLQFPNYSSELNVNALELDDSALYLCASSHNTGIHGYTFGSGTRLTVV.

The rearrangement uses TRBV5-4 and TRBJ2-7, with D maybe TRBD2 (6 bases). Germline CDR1 SGHNT, CDR2 YYREEE (reference sequence). This CDR3 contains 15 residues. Trimming removed 3 bases from V and 3 bases from J, with 16 bases in between. In nucleotides, the CDR3 is TGTGCCAGCAGCTCCCGGGACTTAAGAAACTACGAGCAGTACTTC. Protein: CASSSRDLRNYEQYF.

The rearrangement links TRBV12-5 to TRBJ1-5; 9 nucleotides match TRBD1. The ends lost 0 bases at V and 6 bases at J; junction bases unmatched: 6. This CDR3 is 16 amino acids long. CDR1 is LGHNT and CDR2 is FRNRAP in the germline V gene. For the CDR3, the DNA is TGTGCTAGTGGTTTGGTCCCGGGACAGGGTACTCAGCCCCAGCATTTT. Translating gives CASGLVPGQGTQPQHF. The entire variable domain, with the rest obtained from reference TRBV12-5 and TRBJ1-5, is as follows: DARVTQTPRHKVTEMGQEVTMRCQPILGHNTVFWYRQTMMQGLELLAYFRNRAPLDDSGMPKDRFSAEMPDATLATLKIQPSEPRDSAVYFCASGLVPGQGTQPQHFGDGTRLSIL.

CDR3 sequence reads: CASSGRGPGNTIYF. The CDR3 region has the DNA TGTGCCAGCAGTGGGAGGGGGCCGGGAAACACCATATATTTT. The chain employs TRBV25-1 and TRBJ1-3; 7 bases are a match to TRBD1. The CDR3 contains 14 residues. Germline CDR1 MGHDK, CDR2 SYGVNS. V lost 4 bases to trimming and J lost 4 bases; unmatched junction nucleotides: 4.

The chain carries TRBV5-6 and TRBJ1-2; TRBD1 matches 7 bases. J was trimmed by 3 bases and V by 4 bases; bases with no gene match: 6. Germline V CDR1 and CDR2: SGHDT, YYEEEE. The CDR3 has 14 amino acids. This CDR3 reads CASSIGTDYYGYTF. The CDR3 DNA is TGTGCCAGCAGCATCGGGACAGATTACTATGGCTACACCTTC. Complete variable domain (other parts from reference TRBV5-6 and TRBJ1-2): DAGVTQSPTHLIKTRGQQVTLRCSPKSGHDTVSWYQQALGQGPQFIFQYYEEEERQRGNFPDRFSGHQFPNYSSELNVNALLLGDSALYLCASSIGTDYYGYTFGSGTRLTVV.

V and J are TRBV10-3 and TRBJ2-1, with 9 bases aligning to TRBD2. Germline CDR1 reads ENHRY; CDR2 reads SYGVKD. Trimming at V came to 10 bases and at J to 8 bases, leaving 9 bases not matched to a gene. The CDR3 runs 13 residues. The DNA of the CDR3 is TGTGCCACAGCGGGAGGCGGGGGGGATGAGCAGTTCTTC. Its protein product is CATAGGGGDEQFF.

The V call is TRBV28, the J call TRBJ2-3; D is possibly TRBD2 (7 bases). CDR3 length: 17 residues. With 6 bases removed from V and 1 base from J, the gap between germline ends came to 20 bases. Germline V lookup: CDR1 MDHEN, CDR2 SYDVKM. The CDR3 loop is CASRGGARGGRTDTQYF. CDR3 in DNA: TGTGCCAGCAGGGGGGGGGCACGAGGGGGTCGCACAGATACGCAGTATTTT. Full variable domain (remainder filled in from reference TRBV28 and TRBJ2-3): DVKVTQSSRYLVKRTGEKVFLECVQDMDHENMFWYRQDPGLGLRLIYFSYDVKMKEKGDIPEGYSVSREKKERFSLILESASTNQTSMYLCASRGGARGGRTDTQYFGPGTRLTVL.